This T cell receptor beta chain derives from a study of cytomegalovirus exposure and HLA in healthy donors. Each donor's status was that of a healthy bone marrow donor. It was with 60 Vbeta and 13 Jbeta primers that the PCR ran. Data came from immunoSEQ multiplex PCR; TCRdb stores just in-frame clones and leaves some out. The sample holds about 120,000 clones, roughly 79% seen once. The sample was PBMCs. This TCR was sampled from a woman aged 40 to 50 in good health and CMV-seronegative.

CDR3 DNA: TGTGCCAGCATTCTACAGGGGTCCGGCTATGGCTACACCTTC. Translated, it gives CASILQGSGYGYTF. The V and J genes are TRBV6-6 and TRBJ1-2; 7 nucleotides align to TRBD1. The junction had 9 bases not matched to a gene; V was cut back by 7 bases and J by 4 bases. From germline, CDR1 is MNHNY and CDR2 SVGAGI (reference sequence). The CDR3 contains 14 residues.